A single sample is the source of the 4 T cell receptor beta chains below, sequenced in a study of vaccination and CD4 T cells after COVID-19. Treatment given: approximately 9-day PBMC culture with coronavirus spike peptide pools or control peptides (ViraFEST assay). Cultured CD4+ T cells had their DNA profiled by the Oncomine TCR Beta short-read assay. TCRdb used MiXCR to reprocess the PCR reads, holding one entry per CDR3 protein. The profile covers approximately 12,000 distinct CDR3 sequences, with roughly 77% appearing a single time and under 13% taken by the ten largest. Antigen specificity for these receptors is unknown. Material: CD4+ T cells from blood, cultured in vitro. The source is a human donor who had recovered from COVID-19.

The chain employs TRBV6-1 and TRBJ2-3; 7 positions agree with TRBD2. CDR1 MNHNS and CDR2 SASEGT come from the germline V gene. This CDR3 comprises 17 residues. V trimming: 6 bases; J trimming: 3 bases; junction bases outside the gene matches: 15. The CDR3: CASRVRGSGGGTDTQYF. The DNA for the CDR3 is TGTGCCAGCAGGGTTCGTGGATCGGGAGGTGGGACAGATACGCAGTATTTT.

The chain is built from TRBV11-2 and TRBJ2-2, with TRBD2 matching over 16 bases. This CDR3 spans 21 amino acids. Germline V gives CDR1 SGHAT, CDR2 FQNNGV. V was clipped by 4 bases and J by 5 bases; unmatched bases: 16. CDR3 sequence reads: CASSSRLSGTSGRARTGELFF. The CDR3 DNA sequence: TGTGCCAGCAGCTCGAGACTCTCCGGGACTAGCGGGAGGGCCCGAACCGGGGAGCTGTTTTTT.

This chain links TRBV20-1 with TRBJ2-5; D possibly uses TRBD1 or TRBD2 (5 bases each). V lost 0 bases to trimming and J lost 4 bases, with 18 bases between them. This CDR3 comprises 16 residues. Germline CDR1 is DFQATT and CDR2 is SNEGSKA (reference sequence). The CDR3 nucleotides read TGCAGTGCTAGAGATCTGGGACGGAGACCCTCAGAGACCCAGTACTTC. As protein: CSARDLGRRPSETQYF.

V and J are TRBV6-5 and TRBJ1-1; tentative D call: TRBD1 (6 bases). The V and J ends lost 3 bases and 1 base respectively, with 9 bases between them. This CDR3 spans 14 amino acids. CDR1 MNHEY and CDR2 SVGAGI come from the germline V gene. As DNA, the CDR3 is TGTGCCAGCAGTTATCTGACAGGGAACACTGAAGCTTTCTTT. Protein: CASSYLTGNTEAFF.